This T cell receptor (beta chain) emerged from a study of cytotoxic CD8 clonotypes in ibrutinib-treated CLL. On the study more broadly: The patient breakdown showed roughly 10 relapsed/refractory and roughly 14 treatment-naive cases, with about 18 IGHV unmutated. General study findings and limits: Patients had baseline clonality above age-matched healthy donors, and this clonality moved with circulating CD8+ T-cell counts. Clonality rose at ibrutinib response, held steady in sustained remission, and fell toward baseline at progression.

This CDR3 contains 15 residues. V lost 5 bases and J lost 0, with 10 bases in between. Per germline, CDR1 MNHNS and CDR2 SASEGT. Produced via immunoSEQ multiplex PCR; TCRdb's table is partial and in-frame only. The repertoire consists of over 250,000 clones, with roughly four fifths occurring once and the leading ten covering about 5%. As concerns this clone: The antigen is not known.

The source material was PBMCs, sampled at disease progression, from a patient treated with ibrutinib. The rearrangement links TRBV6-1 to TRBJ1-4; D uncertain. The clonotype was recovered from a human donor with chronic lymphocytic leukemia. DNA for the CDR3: TGTGCCAGCAGTCAACACAGAGCAACTAATGAAAAACTGTTTTTT. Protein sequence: CASSQHRATNEKLFF.